These T cell receptor beta chains were read from a single sample in a study of blood T cell repertoires in COVID-19. Profiled with immunoSEQ multiplex PCR; TCRdb holds only in-frame clones, not every one. The profile shows about 280,000 clones, 85% of them singletons. What was sequenced was PBMCs or T cells enriched from blood (not recorded which). The receptors here all came from a woman between 45 and 65 years old who had recovered from COVID-19. Both conserved end residues are part of each CDR3. A D gene is named only where the DNA matches it firmly. Only part of the rows carry a size: once, few, many, or a class if the clone is expanded.

abundance | j_gene | v_gene | d_gene | CDR3nt | CDR3aa
- | TRBJ2-5 | TRBV15 | TRBD1 | TGTGCCACCAGCAGAGGGGGACAGGAGGTGGAGACCCAGTACTTC | CATSRGGQEVETQYF
- | TRBJ1-2 | TRBV5-4 | - | TGTGCCAGCAGCGGGACACACGCCGGCTACACCTTC | CASSGTHAGYTF
- | TRBJ2-7 | TRBV5-1 | - | TGCGCCAGCAGCTTGATTCCGGACCCGGCGGGCGAGCAGTACTTC | CASSLIPDPAGEQYF
- | TRBJ1-6 | TRBV19 | - | TGTGCCAGTAGTATGGACAGCTATAATTCACCCCTCCACTTT | CASSMDSYNSPLHF
- | TRBJ2-1 | TRBV6-5 | TRBD2 | TGTGCCAGCACCAGCGGGGGGGGCGATGAGCAGTTCTTC | CASTSGGGDEQFF
- | TRBJ2-3 | TRBV7-6 | - | TGTGCCAGCAGCTTAGTGGCGGTCCCCACAGATACGCAGTATTTT | CASSLVAVPTDTQYF
- | TRBJ2-7 | TRBV3-1/TRBV3-2 | TRBD2 | TGTGCCAGCAGTAGATCGGGACTAGCGGGGAGTACCTACGAGCAGTACTTC | CASSRSGLAGSTYEQYF
- | TRBJ1-1 | TRBV20-1 | - | TGCAGTGCTAGAGACCGTATTGAAGCTTTCTTT | CSARDRIEAFF
- | TRBJ1-5 | TRBV3-1/TRBV3-2 | - | TGTGCCAGCAGAAACGGACCGGGGAATCAGCCCCAGCATTTT | CASRNGPGNQPQHF
- | TRBJ1-1 | TRBV27 | - | TGTGCCAGCAGTTTATTTGGGGAGGCTTTCTTT | CASSLFGEAFF
- | TRBJ1-2 | TRBV6-1 | - | TGTGCCAGCAGTGAAAGGGGCAGGAGTGGATTCGACTATGGCTACACCTTC | CASSERGRSGFDYGYTF
once | TRBJ2-5 | TRBV7-9 | TRBD2 | TGTGCCAGCAGCTGGGGACTAGCGGGAGCAGAGACCCAGTACTTC | CASSWGLAGAETQYF
once | TRBJ2-5 | TRBV27 | - | TGTGCCAGCAGTCTCCGTCGACAGCAAGAGACCCAGTACTTC | CASSLRRQQETQYF
- | TRBJ1-5 | TRBV30 | - | TGTGCCTGGAGTCCGGACACCAATCAGCCCCAGCATTTT | CAWSPDTNQPQHF
- | TRBJ2-7 | TRBV3-1/TRBV3-2 | - | TGTGCCAGCAGCCAATTGAGTACTAGATTCGGCGAGCAGTACTTC | CASSQLSTRFGEQYF
- | TRBJ2-1 | TRBV5-6 | - | TGTGCCAGCAGCTATACAGGCTCCTACAATGAGCAGTTCTTC | CASSYTGSYNEQFF
- | TRBJ2-7 | TRBV5-4 | TRBD1 | TGTGCCAGCAGCGGACTACAGGGGGCCGAGCAGTACTTC | CASSGLQGAEQYF
- | TRBJ2-7 | TRBV19 | TRBD2 | TGTGCCAGTAGTAGCAGTCTAGCGGTCTCCTACGAGCAGTACTTC | CASSSSLAVSYEQYF
- | TRBJ2-4 | TRBV19 | TRBD1 | TGTGCCAGTAGTATGCTTAGCAGGGGGCAGGCCAAAAACATTCAGTACTTC | CASSMLSRGQAKNIQYF
few | TRBJ2-1 | TRBV7-8 | TRBD1 | TGTGCCAGCAGCGTAGCGGCGGGACAGGCGTACAATGAGCAGTTCTTC | CASSVAAGQAYNEQFF
- | TRBJ1-2 | TRBV7-9 | - | TGTGCCAGCAGCTTAGGGCCTCAGGGGAATGGCTACACCTTC | CASSLGPQGNGYTF
- | TRBJ2-3 | TRBV5-1 | TRBD1 | TGCGCCAGCAGCTTGGGCGGACAAGGGACAGGGGGAACAGATACGCAGTATTTT | CASSLGGQGTGGTDTQYF
few | TRBJ1-1 | TRBV3-1/TRBV3-2 | - | TGTGCCAGCAGCCAAGGACAGCCCACTGAAGCTTTCTTT | CASSQGQPTEAFF
- | TRBJ2-2 | TRBV5-4 | - | TGTGCCAGCAGCTTGCAGGCACGGTTAAACACCGGGGAGCTGTTTTTT | CASSLQARLNTGELFF